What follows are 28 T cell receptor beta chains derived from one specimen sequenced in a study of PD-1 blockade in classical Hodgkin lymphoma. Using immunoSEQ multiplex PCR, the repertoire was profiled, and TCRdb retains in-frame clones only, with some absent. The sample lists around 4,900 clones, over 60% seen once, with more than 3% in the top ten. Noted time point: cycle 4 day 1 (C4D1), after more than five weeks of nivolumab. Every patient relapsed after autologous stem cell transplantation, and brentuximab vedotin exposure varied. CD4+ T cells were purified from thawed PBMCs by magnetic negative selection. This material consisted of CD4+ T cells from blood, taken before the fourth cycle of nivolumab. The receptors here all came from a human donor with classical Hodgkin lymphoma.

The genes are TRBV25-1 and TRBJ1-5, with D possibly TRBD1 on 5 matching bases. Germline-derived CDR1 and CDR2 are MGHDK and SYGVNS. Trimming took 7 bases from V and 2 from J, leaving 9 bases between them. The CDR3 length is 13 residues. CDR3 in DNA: TGTGCCAGCAAGGGGTGGGGCAATCAGCCCCAGCATTTT. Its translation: CASKGWGNQPQHF. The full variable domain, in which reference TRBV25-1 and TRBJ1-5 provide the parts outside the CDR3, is EADIYQTPRYLVIGTGKKITLECSQTMGHDKMYWYQQDPGMELHLIHYSYGVNSTEKGDLSSESTVSRIRTEHFPLTLESARPSHTSQYLCASKGWGNQPQHFGDGTRLSIL.

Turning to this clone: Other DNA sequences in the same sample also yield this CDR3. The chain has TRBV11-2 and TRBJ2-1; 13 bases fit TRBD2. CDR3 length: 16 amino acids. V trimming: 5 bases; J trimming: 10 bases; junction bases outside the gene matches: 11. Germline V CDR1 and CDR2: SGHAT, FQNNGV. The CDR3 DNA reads TGTGCCAGCAGCGCCACTAGCGGGGGGGTGGGGGGCGAGCAGTTCTTC. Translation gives CASSATSGGVGGEQFF.

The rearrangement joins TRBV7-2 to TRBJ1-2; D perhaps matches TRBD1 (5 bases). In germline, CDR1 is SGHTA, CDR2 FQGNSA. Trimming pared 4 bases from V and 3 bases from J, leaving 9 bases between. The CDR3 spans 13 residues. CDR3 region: CASSYDRDYGYTF. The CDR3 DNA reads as TGTGCCAGCAGCTACGACAGAGACTATGGCTACACCTTC. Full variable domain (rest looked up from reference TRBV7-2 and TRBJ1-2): GAGVSQSPSNKVTEKGKDVELRCDPISGHTALYWYRQSLGQGLEFLIYFQGNSAPDKSGLPSDRFSAERTGGSVSTLTIQRTQQEDSAVYLCASSYDRDYGYTFGSGTRLTVV.

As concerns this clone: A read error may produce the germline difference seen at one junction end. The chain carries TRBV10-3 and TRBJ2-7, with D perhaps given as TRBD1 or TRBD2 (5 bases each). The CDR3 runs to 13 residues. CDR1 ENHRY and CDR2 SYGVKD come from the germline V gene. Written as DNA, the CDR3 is TGTGCCAGCAGTTACGGCAGGGAGTACGAGCAGTACTTC. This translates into CASSYGREYEQYF.

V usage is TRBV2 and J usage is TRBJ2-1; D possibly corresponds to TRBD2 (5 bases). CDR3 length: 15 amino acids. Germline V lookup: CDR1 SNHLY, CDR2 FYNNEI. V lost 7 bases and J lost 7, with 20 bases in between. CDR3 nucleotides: TGTGCCAGCATAAAGGACTCCGCTTTCGGTAATGAGCAGTTCTTC. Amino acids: CASIKDSAFGNEQFF.

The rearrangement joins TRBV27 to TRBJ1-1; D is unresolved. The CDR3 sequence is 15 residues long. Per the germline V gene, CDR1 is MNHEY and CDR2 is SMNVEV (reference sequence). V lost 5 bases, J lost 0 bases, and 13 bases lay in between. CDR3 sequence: CASSPGYGMNTEAFF. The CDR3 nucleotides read TGTGCCAGCAGTCCCGGGTACGGTATGAACACTGAAGCTTTCTTT.

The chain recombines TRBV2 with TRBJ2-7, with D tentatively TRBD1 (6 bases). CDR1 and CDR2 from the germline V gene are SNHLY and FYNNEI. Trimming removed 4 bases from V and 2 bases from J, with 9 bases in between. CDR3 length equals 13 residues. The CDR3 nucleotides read TGTGCCAGCAGTGTAGCAGGGGCCTACGAGCAGTACTTC. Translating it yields CASSVAGAYEQYF.

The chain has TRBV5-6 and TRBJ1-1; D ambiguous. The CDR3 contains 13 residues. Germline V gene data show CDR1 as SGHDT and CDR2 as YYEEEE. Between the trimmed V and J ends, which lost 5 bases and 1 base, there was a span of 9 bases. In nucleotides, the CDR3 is TGTGCCAGCAGTTGGGAGGGGAACACTGAAGCTTTCTTT. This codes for CASSWEGNTEAFF.

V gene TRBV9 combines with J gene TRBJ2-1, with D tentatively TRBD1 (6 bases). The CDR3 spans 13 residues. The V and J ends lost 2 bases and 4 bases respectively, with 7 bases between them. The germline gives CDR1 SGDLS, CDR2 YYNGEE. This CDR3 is CASSVRGYNEQFF. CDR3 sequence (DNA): TGTGCCAGCAGCGTCAGGGGATACAATGAGCAGTTCTTC.

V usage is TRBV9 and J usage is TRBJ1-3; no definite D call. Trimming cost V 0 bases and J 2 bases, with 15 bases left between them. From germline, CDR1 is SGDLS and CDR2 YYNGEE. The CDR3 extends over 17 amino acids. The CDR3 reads CASSVVPWLGTGNTIYF. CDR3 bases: TGTGCCAGCAGCGTAGTACCCTGGCTGGGGACTGGAAACACCATATATTTT.

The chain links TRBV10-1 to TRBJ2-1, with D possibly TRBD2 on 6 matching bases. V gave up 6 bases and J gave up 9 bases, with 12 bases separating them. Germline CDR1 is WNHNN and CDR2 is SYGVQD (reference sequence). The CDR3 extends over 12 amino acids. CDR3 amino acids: CASSRGSSEQFF. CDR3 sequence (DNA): TGCGCCAGCAGCCGGGGGTCCTCTGAGCAGTTCTTC.

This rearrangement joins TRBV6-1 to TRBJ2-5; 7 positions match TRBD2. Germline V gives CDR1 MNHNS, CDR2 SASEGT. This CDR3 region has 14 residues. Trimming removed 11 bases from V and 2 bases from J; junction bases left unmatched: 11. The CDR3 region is CAGGGLGPQETQYF. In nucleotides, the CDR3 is TGTGCCGGGGGAGGGCTCGGACCACAAGAGACCCAGTACTTC.

The CDR3 DNA sequence: TGTGCCAGCAGTTTCGGGCTGACTAGCGGGAATGAGCAGTTCTTC. It is translated as CASSFGLTSGNEQFF. The chain has TRBV28 and TRBJ2-1; TRBD2 agrees at 10 bases. Trimming took 3 bases from V and 7 from J; bases not matched to a gene: 6. Germline V gene lookup returns CDR1 MDHEN and CDR2 SYDVKM. The CDR3 consists of 15 residues.

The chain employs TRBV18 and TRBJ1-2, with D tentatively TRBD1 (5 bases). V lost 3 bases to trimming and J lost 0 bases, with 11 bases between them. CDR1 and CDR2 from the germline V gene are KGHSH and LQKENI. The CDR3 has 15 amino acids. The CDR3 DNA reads TGTGCCAGCTCACCTCGGGGGGGAGCTAACTATGGCTACACCTTC. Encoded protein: CASSPRGGANYGYTF.

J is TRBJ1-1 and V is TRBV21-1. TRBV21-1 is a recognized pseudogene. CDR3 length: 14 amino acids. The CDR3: CASSKGAVNTEAFF. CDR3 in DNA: TGTGCCAGCAGCAAAGGAGCGGTGAACACTGAAGCTTTCTTT.

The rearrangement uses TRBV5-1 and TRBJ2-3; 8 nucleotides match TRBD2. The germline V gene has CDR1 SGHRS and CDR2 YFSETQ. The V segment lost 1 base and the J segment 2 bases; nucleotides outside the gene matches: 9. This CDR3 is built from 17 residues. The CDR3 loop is CASSLSAGGGITDTQYF. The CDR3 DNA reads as TGCGCCAGCAGCTTGTCGGCGGGGGGCGGGATCACAGATACGCAGTATTTT.

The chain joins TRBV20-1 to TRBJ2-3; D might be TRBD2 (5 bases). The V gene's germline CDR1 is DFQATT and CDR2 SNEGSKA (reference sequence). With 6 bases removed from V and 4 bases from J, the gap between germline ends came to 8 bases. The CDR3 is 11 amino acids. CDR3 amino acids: CSADYPDTQYF. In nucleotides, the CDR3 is TGCAGTGCAGACTACCCAGATACGCAGTATTTT.

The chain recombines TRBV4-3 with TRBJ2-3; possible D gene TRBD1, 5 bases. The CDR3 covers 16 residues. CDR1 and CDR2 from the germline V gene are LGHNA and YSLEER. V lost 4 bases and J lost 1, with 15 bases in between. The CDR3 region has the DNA TGCGCCAGCAGCCCCTTGACAGTTAGTCGCACAGATACGCAGTATTTT. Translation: CASSPLTVSRTDTQYF.

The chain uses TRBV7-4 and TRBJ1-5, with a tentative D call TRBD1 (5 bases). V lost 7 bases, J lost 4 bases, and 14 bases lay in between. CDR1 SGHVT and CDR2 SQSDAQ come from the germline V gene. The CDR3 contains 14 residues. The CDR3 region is CASILRDGNQPQHF. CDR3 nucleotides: TGTGCCAGCATCCTTAGGGACGGAAATCAGCCCCAGCATTTT.

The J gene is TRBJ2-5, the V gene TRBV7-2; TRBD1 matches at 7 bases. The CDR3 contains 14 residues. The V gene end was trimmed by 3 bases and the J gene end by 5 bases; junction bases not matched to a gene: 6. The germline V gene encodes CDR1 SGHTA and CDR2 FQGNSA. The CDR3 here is CASSFQGVGETQYF. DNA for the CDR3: TGTGCCAGCAGCTTCCAGGGGGTCGGGGAGACCCAGTACTTC.

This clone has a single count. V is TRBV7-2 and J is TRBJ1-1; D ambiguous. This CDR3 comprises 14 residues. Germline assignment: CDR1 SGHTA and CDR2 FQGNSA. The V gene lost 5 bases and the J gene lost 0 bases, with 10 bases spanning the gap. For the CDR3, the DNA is TGTGCCAGCAGCCCCGGGAGAATGAACACTGAAGCTTTCTTT. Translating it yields CASSPGRMNTEAFF.

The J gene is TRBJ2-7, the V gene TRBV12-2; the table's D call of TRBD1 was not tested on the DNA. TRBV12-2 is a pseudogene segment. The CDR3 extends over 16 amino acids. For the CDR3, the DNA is TGTGCAAGTCGCCCTCCGGGGCAGGGGCCTCAGAAGGAGCAGTACTTC. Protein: CASRPPGQGPQKEQYF.

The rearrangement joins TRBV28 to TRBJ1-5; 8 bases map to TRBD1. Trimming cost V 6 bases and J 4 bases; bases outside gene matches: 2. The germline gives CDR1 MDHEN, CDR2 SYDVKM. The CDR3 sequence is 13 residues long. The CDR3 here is CASRRQGNQPQHF. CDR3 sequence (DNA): TGTGCCAGCAGGCGACAGGGGAATCAGCCCCAGCATTTT.

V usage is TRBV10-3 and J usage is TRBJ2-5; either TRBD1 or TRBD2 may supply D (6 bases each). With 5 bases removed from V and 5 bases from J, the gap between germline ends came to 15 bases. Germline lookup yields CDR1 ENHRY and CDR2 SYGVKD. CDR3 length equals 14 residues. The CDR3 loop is CAISQQGGVETQYF. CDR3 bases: TGTGCCATCAGTCAACAGGGAGGCGTTGAGACCCAGTACTTC.

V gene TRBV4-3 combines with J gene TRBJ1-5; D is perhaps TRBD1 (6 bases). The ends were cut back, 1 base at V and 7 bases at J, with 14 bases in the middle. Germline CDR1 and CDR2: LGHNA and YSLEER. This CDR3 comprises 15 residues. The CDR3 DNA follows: TGCGCCAGCAGCCAAGGGACGGGGGCAGGACAGCCCCAGCATTTT. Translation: CASSQGTGAGQPQHF.

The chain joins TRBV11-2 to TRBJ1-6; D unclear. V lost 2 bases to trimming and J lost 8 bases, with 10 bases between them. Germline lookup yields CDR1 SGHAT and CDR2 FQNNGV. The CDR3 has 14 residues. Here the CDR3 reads CASSLSNGDSPLHF. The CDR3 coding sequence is TGTGCCAGCAGCTTATCAAATGGGGATTCACCCCTCCACTTT.

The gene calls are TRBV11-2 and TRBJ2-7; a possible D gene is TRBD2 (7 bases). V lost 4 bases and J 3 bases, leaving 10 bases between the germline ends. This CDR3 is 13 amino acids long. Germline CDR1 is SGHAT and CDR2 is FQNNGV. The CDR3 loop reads CASSSGGGYEQYF. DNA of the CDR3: TGTGCCAGCAGCTCGGGGGGCGGCTACGAGCAGTACTTC.

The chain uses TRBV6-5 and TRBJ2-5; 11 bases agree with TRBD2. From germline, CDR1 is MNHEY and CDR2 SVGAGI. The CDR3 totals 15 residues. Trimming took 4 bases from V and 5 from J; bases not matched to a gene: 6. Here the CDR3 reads CASSSRASGGETQYF. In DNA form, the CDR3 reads TGTGCCAGCAGTTCGAGGGCTAGCGGGGGGGAGACCCAGTACTTC.